The 7 T cell receptor beta chains below come from one sample, sequenced in a study of T cells in Graves' hyperthyroidism and ophthalmopathy. Amplification targeted TCR beta CDR3 regions from RNA transcripts. HTBI primers were employed in a first-round RT-PCR of the TCR CDR3. Each CDR3 protein gets one entry after TCRdb re-called the multiplex PCR reads with MiXCR. The repertoire has a few hundred thousand distinct CDR3 sequences, around 14% of them found once; the top ten carry about 27%. What was sequenced was blood. Receptor source: a woman between 18 and 29 years old with Graves' hyperthyroidism that later progressed to Graves' ophthalmopathy.

This clonotype showed up just a few times. The V and J genes are TRBV14 and TRBJ1-1; D not resolved. The CDR3 has 13 residues. Trimming stripped 4 bases from V and 6 bases from J, with 12 bases between. Germline CDR1 SGHDN, CDR2 FVKESK. The CDR3 nucleotides are TGTGCCAGCAGCCGAGTATATATCGCTGAAGCTTTCTTT. As protein: CASSRVYIAEAFF.

This clonotype appeared many times. The chain links TRBV12-3 or TRBV12-4 to TRBJ2-1, with 9 bases that match TRBD2. Unmatched junction bases numbered 3, after V lost 6 bases and J lost 0 bases. The CDR3 sequence is 15 residues long. The CDR3 reads CASRWTSDSYNEQFF. The CDR3 DNA follows: TGTGCCAGCAGGTGGACTAGCGACTCCTACAATGAGCAGTTCTTC.

A few counts support this clonotype. J is TRBJ2-7 and V is TRBV20-1; 12 bases match TRBD2. Trimming at V came to 2 bases and at J to 2 bases, leaving 4 bases not matched to a gene. CDR3 length equals 15 residues. Germline values: CDR1 DFQATT, CDR2 SNEGSKA (reference sequence). The CDR3 protein is CSARLTSGSTYEQYF. The DNA of the CDR3 is TGCAGTGCTAGATTGACTAGCGGGAGTACCTACGAGCAGTACTTC.

Only one count was recorded for this clonotype. V and J are TRBV10-2 and TRBJ1-2, with TRBD1 identical over 9 bases. Germline CDR1 and CDR2: WSHSY and SAAADI. V dropped 6 bases and J dropped 2; count of bases not matched to a gene: 7. The CDR3 totals 15 residues. CDR3 coding DNA: TGCGCCAGCAGAGGGACAGGGCAAAAAAACTATGGCTACACCTTC. As protein: CASRGTGQKNYGYTF.

The chain employs TRBV4-2 and TRBJ1-5; tentative D call: TRBD1 (5 bases). V was clipped by 0 bases and J by 7 bases, with 13 bases between them. The CDR3 consists of 15 residues. Germline V gene lookup returns CDR1 LGHNA and CDR2 YNFKEQ. CDR3 nucleotides: TGTGCCAGCAGCCAAGAATCTGGGCGGGACCAGCCCCAGCATTTT. Its translation is CASSQESGRDQPQHF.

This clonotype showed up many times. The V call is TRBV7-2, the J call TRBJ2-5, with 8 nucleotides matching TRBD1. The CDR3 sequence is 15 residues long. CDR1 SGHTA and CDR2 FQGNSA come from the germline V gene. The V segment lost 3 bases and the J segment 5 bases; nucleotides outside the gene matches: 8. The CDR3 DNA is TGTGCCAGCAGCTTCGGACAGGGTAGTGCGGAGACCCAGTACTTC. It specifies CASSFGQGSAETQYF.

This clonotype was recorded at least ten times. The V gene is TRBV28, the J gene TRBJ1-6; D gene uncertain. The V end was cut by 4 bases, the J end by 5 bases, with 9 bases between. Germline V lookup: CDR1 MDHEN, CDR2 SYDVKM. The CDR3 covers 14 residues. The CDR3 nucleotides read TGTGCCAGCAGTTGGGCAGAGGATAATTCACCCCTCCACTTT. Encoded protein: CASSWAEDNSPLHF.